This record looks at one TCR beta chain sequence and its context. Its antigen is as yet unknown. The data were obtained in a study of T cell responses to AZD1222 COVID-19 vaccine. This CDR3 has 16 amino acids. The ends lost 5 bases at V and 5 bases at J; junction bases unmatched: 9. CDR1 is WSHSY, CDR2 SAAADI, per germline. Findings and limits, study-wide: White British ancestry dominated among donors, who included more females, and clonal diversity was possibly underestimated. The study identified only six AZD1222 recipients as seropositive at baseline. Elevations in Spike-specific TCR breadth and depth followed administration of two AZD1222 doses.

The method was immunoSEQ multiplex PCR; TCRdb's version includes in-frame clones alone and lacks a portion of them. The repertoire holds 90,000 to 100,000 clones, around nine tenths seen once, with roughly 15% in the top ten. V gene TRBV10-2 combines with J gene TRBJ2-1; 10 positions match TRBD2. The sample was peripheral blood, taken 28 days after the second AZD1222 dose. The TCR comes from an adult who received the AZD1222 COVID-19 vaccine. The CDR3 bases are TGCGCCAGCAGTCGAGGAAGCGGGAGGGCGGACAATGAGCAGTTCTTC. Translating it yields CASSRGSGRADNEQFF.